Given below is one T cell receptor (beta chain) in context. The sample is drawn from a study of cytomegalovirus exposure and HLA in healthy donors. 13 Jbeta primers and 60 Vbeta primers were used for the PCR. Using immunoSEQ multiplex PCR, the repertoire was profiled, and TCRdb retains in-frame clones only, with some absent. This repertoire includes under 90,000 clones. This CDR3 is 13 amino acids long. Germline V lookup: CDR1 MNHEY, CDR2 SVGAGI. V gave up 6 bases and J gave up 0 bases, with 7 bases separating them. This clonotype was sampled from a man in his fifties or sixties in good health and CMV-seropositive. Sequencing was carried out using PBMCs. The genes are TRBV6-5 and TRBJ2-3; D unresolved. The CDR3 reads CASRTLSTDTQYF. DNA for the CDR3: TGTGCCAGCAGAACTCTGAGCACAGATACGCAGTATTTT.